This entry is about one T cell receptor (beta chain). Its antigen remains undetermined. Base qualities are not provided; no much larger clone lies one nucleotide away. Trimming leaves V shorter by 4 bases and J shorter by 5 bases, with the junction holding 15 bases beyond the gene matches. The CDR3 runs 17 residues from the cysteine to the phenylalanine. Only the CDR3 part of the read is kept: 51 bases, read in frame from the first base. Reading the germline V gene gives CDR1 SGHTA and CDR2 FQGNSA. This sample is part of a study of blood T cell repertoires in COVID-19 (dated by TCRdb to about 2020). Some background on the complete study: Collaborator samples came from the United States, Italy and Spain and covered acute and convalescent phases of COVID-19. The material from the prospective study consisted of cDNA or gDNA derived from T cells, B-cell-depleted T cells, or PBMCs. Subjects who had been exposed to COVID-19, were actively infected with it, or had recovered from it provided the deeply sampled blood TCRbeta repertoires that made up the dataset. The repertoires were released in a freely available public database meant as a resource for research on the immune response to SARS-CoV-2. Samples came from the ongoing ImmuneRACE study (first 160 participants) plus 1,254 subjects from 6 global collaborators. The sample metadata nearly always contained a de-identified subject ID, COVID-19 status, age in years and sex. Where available, HLA class I and class II types were obtained from metadata supplied by the sample provider rather than from assay-based typing.

The full study reports these points: How much clinical and demographic metadata was included differed by source and by participant, and the metadata was provided uncurated.

The collaborating institutions used their own protocols to collect whole blood in K2EDTA tubes. For TCRbeta analysis, collaborators shipped samples as frozen whole blood, isolated PBMCs, or DNA extracted from either of those sample types. The immunoSEQ Assay, a bias-controlled multiplex PCR, was used to amplify TCRbeta CDR3 regions from genomic DNA. Processing in the source paper ran as follows. The number of nucleated cells in each sample was estimated by amplification of reference gene primers within the assay. Sequence reads were collapsed and filtered to measure the absolute abundance of every unique TCRbeta CDR3 rearrangement. For each sample, productive Simpson clonality was calculated as the square root of Simpson's diversity index over productive rearrangements. The source is immuneACCESS, and TCRdb retained only in-frame sequences with V and J called. Part of the clones is not carried over; for the studies checked, unresolved V genes explain less than half of this, and the remainder is unexplained. Clone size and V and J calls were adopted from that table, with D and trimming inferred from the DNA. The sample table records 200,000 to 250,000 clones; roughly 86% of these occur just once. 9% to 15% of the sample is taken by the ten largest.

The rearranged segments are TRBV7-2 and TRBJ2-5, with TRBD1 identical over 8 junction bases. The sequence was obtained from a man older than 75 with acute or convalescent COVID-19. The source material was peripheral blood. This receptor has the CDR3 CASSSGAGQGVWETQYF. Here is the DNA: TGTGCCAGCAGCTCAGGAGCCGGACAGGGTGTGTGGGAGACCCAGTACTTC.